The sequence of this T cell receptor beta chain was determined in a study of PD-1 blockade in classical Hodgkin lymphoma. The time point is: cycle 4 day 1 (C4D1), after less than 7 weeks of nivolumab. All the patients suffered relapse after autologous stem cell transplantation, and brentuximab vedotin exposure differed. The method was immunoSEQ multiplex PCR; TCRdb's version includes in-frame clones alone and lacks a portion of them. The table has 100,000 or so clones, roughly 90% seen once; the top ten hold around 20%. Germline lookup yields CDR1 SQVTM and CDR2 ANQGSEA. The length of the CDR3 is 16 residues. The germline V and J ends were trimmed by 6 bases and 2 bases, with 23 bases remaining between them.

J is TRBJ2-7 and V is TRBV29-1; no definite D call. This TCR was recovered from a human donor with classical Hodgkin lymphoma. This specimen was peripheral blood mononuclear cells (PBMCs), taken before the fourth cycle of nivolumab. CDR3 nucleotide sequence: TGCAGCGTAGAGAAAATGGACCGCTACCCCACCTACGAGCAGTACTTC. It yields the protein CSVEKMDRYPTYEQYF.